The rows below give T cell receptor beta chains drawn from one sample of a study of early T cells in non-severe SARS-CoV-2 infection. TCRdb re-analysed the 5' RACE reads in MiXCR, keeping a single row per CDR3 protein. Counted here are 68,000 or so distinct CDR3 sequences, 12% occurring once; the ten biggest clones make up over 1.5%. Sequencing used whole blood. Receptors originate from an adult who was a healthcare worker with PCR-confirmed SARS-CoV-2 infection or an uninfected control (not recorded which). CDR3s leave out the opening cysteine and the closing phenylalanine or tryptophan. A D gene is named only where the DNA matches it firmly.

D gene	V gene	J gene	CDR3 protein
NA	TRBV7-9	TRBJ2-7	ASSLKPTYEQY
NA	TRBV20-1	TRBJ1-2	SAHRGGYGYT
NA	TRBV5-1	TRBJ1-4	ASSSLMGTNEKLF
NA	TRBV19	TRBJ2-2	ASRVTSSNTGELF
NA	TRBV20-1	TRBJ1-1	SARTDGKEAF
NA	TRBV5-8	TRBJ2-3	ASSLLGGAATDTQY
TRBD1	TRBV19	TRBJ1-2	ASQHRTGGYGYT
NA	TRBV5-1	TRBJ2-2	ASSQDSGELF
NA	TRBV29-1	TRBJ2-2	SGTGLDTGELF
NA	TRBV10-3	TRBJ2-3	AISGLGDTQY
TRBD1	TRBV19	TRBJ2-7	ASSQTGVDSYEQY
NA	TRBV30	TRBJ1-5	AWSGSGGGQPQH
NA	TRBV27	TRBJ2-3	ASRIRGTDTQY
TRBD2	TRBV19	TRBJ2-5	ASSIPGLAGGQETQY
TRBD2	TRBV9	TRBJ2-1	ASSTRPLAGRSNEQF
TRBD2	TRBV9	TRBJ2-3	ASSVGLAVSDTQY
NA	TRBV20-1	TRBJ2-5	SARVYSGGY
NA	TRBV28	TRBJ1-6	ASSFSHSPLH
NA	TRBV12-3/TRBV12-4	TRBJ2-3	ASSFTSMAGSPGGTDTQY
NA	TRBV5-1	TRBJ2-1	ASSLEGPRSYNEQF
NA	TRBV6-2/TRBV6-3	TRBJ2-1	ASSYPGPHEQF
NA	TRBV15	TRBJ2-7	ATSNEGRSYEQY
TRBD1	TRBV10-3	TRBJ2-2	AMGQLRDTGELF
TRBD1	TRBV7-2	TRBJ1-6	ASNRSFQGARNSPLH
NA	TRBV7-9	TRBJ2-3	ASSFQGGTDTQY
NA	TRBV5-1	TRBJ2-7	ASSFRTAYEQY
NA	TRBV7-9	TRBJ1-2	ASSRAAQNYGYT
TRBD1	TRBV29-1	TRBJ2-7	SVAGTGYLYEQY
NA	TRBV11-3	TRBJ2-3	ASSLYTDTQY
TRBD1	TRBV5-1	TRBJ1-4	ASSLVSGQGNRLF
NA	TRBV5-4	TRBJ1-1	ASSFTDRGEAF
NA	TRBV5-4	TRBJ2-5	ASSPGSRAEETQY
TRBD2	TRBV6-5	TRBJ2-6	ASSYSRRGAFSGANVLT
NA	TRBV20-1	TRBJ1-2	SARGQSNYGYT
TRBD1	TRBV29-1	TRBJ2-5	SVARQGLETQY
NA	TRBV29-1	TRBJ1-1	SVEDSWFWGTEIGRNTEAF
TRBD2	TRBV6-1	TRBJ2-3	ASSRELAGFTDTQY
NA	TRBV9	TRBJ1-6	ASSVEGRPHSPLH
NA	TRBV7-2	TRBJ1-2	ASSFPSGGLNYGYT
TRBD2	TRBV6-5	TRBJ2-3	ASSIGRGDLTDTQY
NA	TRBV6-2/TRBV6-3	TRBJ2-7	ASSYPEAGTSYEQY
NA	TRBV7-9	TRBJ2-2	ASSKSFGTSNTGELF
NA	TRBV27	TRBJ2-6	ASSLFLGTAGANVLT